A single T cell receptor beta chain is shown here with its context. Its antigen remains unidentified. The sample belongs to a study of cytomegalovirus exposure and HLA in healthy donors. Study observations and caveats: According to the study, 160 or so TCR beta chains were cytomegalovirus-associated.

This CDR3 has 15 residues. J was trimmed by 5 bases and V by 5 bases; bases with no gene match: 8. Germline V gene lookup returns CDR1 MGHDK and CDR2 SYGVNS. 13 Jbeta primers and 60 Vbeta primers were used for the PCR. Repertoires were generated with immunoSEQ multiplex PCR, while TCRdb's copy carries only in-frame clones and drops some. Of fewer than 250,000 clones in the sample, over 65% were seen once. The sample consisted of PBMCs. The clonotype originates from a man aged 35 to 55 in good health and CMV-seronegative. V gene TRBV25-1 combines with J gene TRBJ1-4, with 7 bases matching TRBD1. DNA for the CDR3: TGTGCCAGCAGTAAGCCAGGGGGTGAGAATGAAAAACTGTTTTTT. Protein: CASSKPGGENEKLFF.